Reported below is one TCR beta chain. This sample is part of a study of T-cell reconstitution after alpha-beta-depleted transplantation in children. A library of TCRbeta sequences, prepared with unique molecular identifiers, was generated. A single record per CDR3 protein comes from TCRdb applying MiXCR to the PCR reads. The profile covers some 500,000 distinct CDR3 sequences, with 15% to 20% appearing a single time and 3.3% taken by the ten largest. Germline trimming cut 7 bases from V and 2 bases from J; bases unmatched to any gene: 7. The CDR3 extends over 15 amino acids. In germline, CDR1 is MNHNS, CDR2 SASEGT.

The origin of this receptor is a human donor who donated a stem cell graft to a child with acute lymphoblastic leukemia. This chain joins TRBV6-1 and TRBJ2-3, with 9 bases aligning to TRBD2. Sequences were derived from PBMCs from the stem cell graft donor, sampled from the stem cell graft. This CDR3 reads CASNPSGIPTDTQYF. The CDR3 nucleotides are TGTGCCAGCAACCCTAGCGGGATTCCCACAGATACGCAGTATTTT.